The clone carrying this T cell receptor beta chain appeared many times. The antigen remains undetermined. This sample's RNA came from whole unsorted tissue. The normal lung tissue was taken more than 3 cm from the tumor edge. Chemotherapy-naive patients with new lung cancer underwent thoracic surgery in China, August–November 2014. These data belong to a study of tumor and adjacent non-tumor tissue in lung cancer. Turning to the study itself: Histology: about a dozen adenocarcinoma, a couple of squamous cell carcinoma, 1 small cell lung cancer. The study's findings and limits: Tumor tissue had significantly higher TCR diversity than normal lung. Tumor repertoires had a smaller top 100 clone share than normal lung.

Three rounds of nested PCR, following a modified ARM-PCR protocol, produced the TCRbeta library. TCRdb independently ran MiXCR on the multiplex PCR reads; one entry per CDR3 protein. This sample has some 47,000 distinct CDR3 sequences; roughly two thirds occur once, and the top ten carry 19%. The sequence came from a woman between 40 and 55 years old with non-small cell lung cancer. Source material: distant non-tumor lung tissue.

DNA of the CDR3: TGTGCCAGCAGCCGAGGGGTGAGCGGACAGCCCCAGCATTTT. Translation: CASSRGVSGQPQHF. This chain joins TRBV6-5 and TRBJ1-5, with D possibly being TRBD1 (5 bases). Germline CDR1 and CDR2: MNHEY and SVGAGI. The CDR3 length is 14 residues. The V end lost 6 bases, the J end lost 7 bases, and 16 bases lay between the germline ends.